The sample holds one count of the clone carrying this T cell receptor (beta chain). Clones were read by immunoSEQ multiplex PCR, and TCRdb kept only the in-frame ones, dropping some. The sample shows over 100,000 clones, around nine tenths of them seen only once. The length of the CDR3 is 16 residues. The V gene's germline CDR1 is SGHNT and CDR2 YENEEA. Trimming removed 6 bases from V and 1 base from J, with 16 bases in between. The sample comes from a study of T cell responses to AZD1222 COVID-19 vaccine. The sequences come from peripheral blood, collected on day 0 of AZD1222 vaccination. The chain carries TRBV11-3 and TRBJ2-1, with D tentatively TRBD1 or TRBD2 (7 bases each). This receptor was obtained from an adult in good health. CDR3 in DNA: TGTGCCAGCAGTCCCCAGGGGGGAGGGTCCTACAATGAGCAGTTCTTC. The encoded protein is CASSPQGGGSYNEQFF.